These 6 T cell receptor beta chains came from one sample sequenced in a study of blood T cell repertoires in COVID-19. Only in-frame clones appear in the TCRdb table, and some are missing; sequencing was by immunoSEQ multiplex PCR. The sample lists some 150,000 clones, 84% occurring once. Source material: peripheral blood. The receptors shown here come from a human donor in a cohort sampled during active COVID-19.

This clone was recorded once. V usage is TRBV6-5 and J usage is TRBJ2-7, with D possibly being TRBD1 (6 bases). Germline CDR1 reads MNHEY; CDR2 reads SVGAGI. V was shortened by 6 bases and J by 1 base, with 13 bases between the two germline ends. This CDR3 spans 14 amino acids. For the CDR3, the DNA is TGTGCCAGCAGGAGACCAGGGGATTCCTACGAGCAGTACGTC. Its translation: CASRRPGDSYEQYV.

This clone was counted between two and nine times. V gene TRBV2 combines with J gene TRBJ1-5; 8 bases map to TRBD1. The CDR3 spans 14 residues. Germline CDR1 and CDR2: SNHLY and FYNNEI. V was pared by 5 bases and J by 5 bases, with 5 bases of the junction left unmatched. As DNA, the CDR3 is TGTGCCAGCAGTCCCAGGGGGCGAGATCAGCCCCAGCATTTT. Translation gives CASSPRGRDQPQHF.

The chain joins TRBV5-1 to TRBJ1-1; D uncertain. Germline CDR1 SGHRS, CDR2 YFSETQ. V was shortened by 0 bases and J by 0 bases, with 6 bases between the two germline ends. The length of the CDR3 is 14 residues. The CDR3 is CASSLAQMNTEAFF. DNA for the CDR3: TGCGCCAGCAGCTTGGCCCAGATGAACACTGAAGCTTTCTTT. Variable domain in full (rest from reference TRBV5-1 and TRBJ1-1): KAGVTQTPRYLIKTRGQQVTLSCSPISGHRSVSWYQQTPGQGLQFLFEYFSETQRNKGNFPGRFSGRQFSNSRSEMNVSTLELGDSALYLCASSLAQMNTEAFFGQGTRLTVV.

This clone was detected only once. This sequence joins TRBV25-1 and TRBJ2-1, with a possible D match to TRBD1 (5 bases). In germline, CDR1 is MGHDK, CDR2 SYGVNS. This CDR3 has 13 residues. V was cut by 6 bases and J by 3 bases, with 9 bases left in between. CDR3 sequence reads: CASSQTDYNEQFF. CDR3 in DNA: TGTGCCAGCAGCCAGACAGACTACAATGAGCAGTTCTTC.

V is TRBV30 and J is TRBJ1-5; 7 positions agree with TRBD1. V lost 5 bases to trimming and J lost 5 bases; unmatched junction nucleotides: 0. Per germline, CDR1 GTSNPN and CDR2 SVGIG (reference sequence). The CDR3 has 11 amino acids. The CDR3 DNA sequence: TGTGCCTGGGACAGGGATCAGCCCCAGCATTTT. It specifies CAWDRDQPQHF.

The CDR3 is CASSLSQGVSGNTIYF. CDR3 DNA: TGTGCCAGCAGCCTATCTCAAGGAGTCTCTGGAAACACCATATATTTT. V usage is TRBV11-1 and J usage is TRBJ1-3; no reliable D call. This CDR3 has 16 amino acids. From germline, CDR1 is SGHAT and CDR2 FQDESV (reference sequence). V was trimmed by 5 bases and J by 0 bases, leaving 14 bases between them.